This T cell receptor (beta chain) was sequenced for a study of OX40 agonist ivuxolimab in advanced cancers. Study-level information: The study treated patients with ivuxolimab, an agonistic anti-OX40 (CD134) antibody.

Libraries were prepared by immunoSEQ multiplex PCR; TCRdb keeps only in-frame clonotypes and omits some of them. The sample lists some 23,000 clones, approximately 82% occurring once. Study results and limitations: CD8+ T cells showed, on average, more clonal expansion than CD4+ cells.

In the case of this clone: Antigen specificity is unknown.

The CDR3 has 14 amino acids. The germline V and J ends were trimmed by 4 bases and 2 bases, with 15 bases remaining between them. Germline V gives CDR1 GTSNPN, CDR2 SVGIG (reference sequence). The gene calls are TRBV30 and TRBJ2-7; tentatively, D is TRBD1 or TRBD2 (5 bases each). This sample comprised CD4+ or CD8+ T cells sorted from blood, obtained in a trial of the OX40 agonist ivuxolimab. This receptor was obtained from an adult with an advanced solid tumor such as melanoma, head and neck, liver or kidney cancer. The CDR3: CAWKVGDSTYEQYF. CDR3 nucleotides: TGTGCCTGGAAGGTGGGGGATTCTACCTACGAGCAGTACTTC. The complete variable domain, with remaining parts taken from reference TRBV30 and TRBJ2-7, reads SQTIHQWPATLVQPVGSPLSLECTVEGTSNPNLYWYRQAAGRGLQLLFYSVGIGQISSEVPQNLSASRPQDRQFILSSKKLLLSDSGFYLCAWKVGDSTYEQYFGPGTRLTVT.